This passage covers 27 T cell receptor beta chains from one sample sequenced in a study of metastatic and nonmetastatic thyroid tumors. Each patient went into thyroid surgery without having received any treatment. Via MiXCR, TCRdb re-called the PCR reads. This sample has around 89,000 clones, with around 14% found just once. The sample taken for sequencing was blood. The receptors here all came from a female donor with papillary thyroid cancer or a benign thyroid nodule (not recorded which). Some clones in this sample may be carry-over from other donors' samples.

This clone was seen ten or more times. The genes are TRBV12-3 or TRBV12-4 and TRBJ2-2; a possible D gene is TRBD1 (5 bases). CDR3 size: 13 residues. V lost 4 bases to trimming and J lost 6 bases, with 9 bases between them. CDR3 residues: CASSYRQSGELFF. The DNA of the CDR3 is TGTGCCAGCAGTTATAGACAGTCCGGGGAGCTGTTTTTT.

The chain uses TRBV5-6 and TRBJ2-1; 7 nucleotides match TRBD1. V was clipped by 2 bases and J by 2 bases; unmatched bases: 10. Germline V gene data show CDR1 as SGHDT and CDR2 as YYEEEE. This CDR3 region has 17 residues. In DNA, the CDR3 is TGTGCCAGCAGCTTACCCCGACAGGGTGGGGCCTACAATGAGCAGTTCTTC. Amino acids: CASSLPRQGGAYNEQFF.

This clone showed up many times. The genes are TRBV11-2 and TRBJ2-6; TRBD1 is a possible D gene (6 bases). V was shortened by 1 base and J by 2 bases, with 6 bases between the two germline ends. The germline gives CDR1 SGHAT, CDR2 FQNNGV. CDR3 length equals 15 residues. The CDR3 DNA reads TGTGCCAGCAGCTTAGGGACAGCTGGGGCCAACGTCCTGACTTTC. Translating gives CASSLGTAGANVLTF.

This clone has a handful of counts. A much larger clone lies a single base off, so this may be a read error. The chain recombines TRBV3-1 with TRBJ1-3; D remains unclear. The germline gives CDR1 LGHDT, CDR2 YNNKEL (reference sequence). CDR3 length: 16 residues. CDR3: CASIQDTALSGNTIYF. The DNA of the CDR3 is TGTGCCAGCATCCAAGATACAGCGCTCTCTGGAAACACCATATATTTT. The whole variable domain, remainder taken from reference TRBV3-1 and TRBJ1-3, is DTAVSQTPKYLVTQMGNDKSIKCEQNLGHDTMYWYKQDSKKFLKIMFSYNNKELIINETVPNRFSPKSPDKAHLNLHINSLELGDSAVYFCASIQDTALSGNTIYFGEGSWLTVV.

This clone showed up many times. This chain links TRBV20-1 with TRBJ1-2, with a tentative D call TRBD1 (5 bases). This CDR3 spans 14 amino acids. The germline CDR1 and CDR2 sequences are DFQATT and SNEGSKA (reference sequence). The germline V and J ends were trimmed by 6 bases and 0 bases, with 14 bases remaining between them. CDR3 region: CSADGDGPNYGYTF. As DNA, the CDR3 is TGCAGTGCGGACGGGGACGGCCCTAACTATGGCTACACCTTC.

This clone turned up a few times. Given a much more abundant clone one base away, this may be a read error. It is likely a read error, because the conserved phenylalanine at the end of the CDR3 is missing. V is TRBV12-3 or TRBV12-4 and J is TRBJ2-1, with a weak D call TRBD2 (6 bases). This CDR3 comprises 14 residues. V was shortened by 6 bases and J by 6 bases, with 15 bases between the two germline ends. Here the CDR3 reads CASRRSGSGNEQFL. In DNA, the CDR3 is TGTGCCAGCAGGCGCAGCGGGTCCGGCAATGAGCAGTTCCTC.

At least ten counts were recorded for this clone. This chain connects TRBV6-1 to TRBJ1-6, with no clear D. The CDR3 is made up of 18 amino acids. Per germline, CDR1 MNHNS and CDR2 SASEGT. V was clipped by 1 base and J by 0 bases, with 13 bases between them. In DNA, the CDR3 is TGTGCCAGCAGTGAAGTTTACAGCCCGAGCTCCTATAATTCACCCCTCCACTTT. This sequence encodes CASSEVYSPSSYNSPLHF.

As for this clone: An end of the junction does not agree with germline; a read error may underlie this. The chain uses TRBV28 and TRBJ1-1; 8 bases are a match to TRBD1. The germline gives CDR1 MDHEN, CDR2 SYDVKM. The CDR3 runs to 14 residues. CDR3 DNA sequence: TGTGCCAGCATGACAGGGGCTCAGTTAGCTGAATCTTTCTTT. It yields the protein CASMTGAQLAESFF.

Notes on this clone: A much larger clone is a single base away; this may be a read error. V usage is TRBV6-1 and J usage is TRBJ2-3; TRBD1 agrees at 10 bases. The CDR3 length is 16 residues. Germline V lookup: CDR1 MNHNS, CDR2 SASEGT. The CDR3 sequence is CASGEATGGRTDTQYF. The CDR3 nucleotides read TGTGCCAGCGGTGAAGCGACAGGGGGCCGCACAGATACGCAGTATTTT.

The chain combines TRBV20-1 with TRBJ2-1; no clear D. The CDR3 length is 13 residues. CDR1 and CDR2 (germline): DFQATT, SNEGSKA (reference sequence). Trimming cost V 1 base and J 4 bases, with 8 bases left between them. The CDR3 bases are TGCAGTGCTAGAGTCGCGGAATACAATGAGCAGTTCTTC. Amino acids: CSARVAEYNEQFF.

This clone was recorded a few times. The chain couples TRBV6-6 to TRBJ2-7, with TRBD1 as a possible D gene (5 bases). V was pared by 2 bases and J by 3 bases, with 14 bases between. In germline, CDR1 is MNHNY, CDR2 SVGAGI (reference sequence). The CDR3 is 15 amino acids. The CDR3 protein is CASSYPGALFYEQYF. The CDR3 DNA sequence: TGTGCCAGCAGTTACCCTGGGGCTCTTTTCTACGAGCAGTACTTC.

The table lists this clone with a few counts. This chain links TRBV6-1 with TRBJ1-6, with 8 bases identical to TRBD1. Germline CDR1 reads MNHNS; CDR2 reads SASEGT. The CDR3 is made up of 14 amino acids. Unmatched junction bases numbered 7, after V lost 10 bases and J lost 5 bases. CDR3 residues: CANYGQGDNSPLHF. CDR3 nucleotides: TGTGCCAACTACGGACAGGGTGATAATTCACCCCTCCACTTT.

This clone occurred many times. The rearrangement links TRBV5-1 to TRBJ1-1; 9 bases align to TRBD1. This CDR3 is built from 15 residues. Germline values: CDR1 SGHRS, CDR2 YFSETQ. Trimming took 4 bases from V and 5 from J; bases not matched to a gene: 9. CDR3: CASSDATGGKTEAFF. Here the CDR3 DNA reads TGCGCCAGCAGCGACGCTACAGGGGGCAAAACTGAAGCTTTCTTT.

The table lists this clone with a few counts. The rearrangement joins TRBV4-2 to TRBJ2-3; the match to TRBD2 covers 8 bases. Germline V gene lookup returns CDR1 LGHNA and CDR2 YNFKEQ. The length of the CDR3 is 15 residues. V dropped 1 base and J dropped 5; count of bases not matched to a gene: 5. The DNA of the CDR3 is TGTGCCAGCAGCCAAGCGGGGGGGCGGGGAGATACGCAGTATTTT. Protein sequence: CASSQAGGRGDTQYF.

This chain links TRBV20-1 with TRBJ1-5, with 10 bases fitting TRBD1. This CDR3 is 16 amino acids long. V was pared by 3 bases and J by 3 bases, with 8 bases of the junction left unmatched. CDR1 and CDR2 (germline): DFQATT, SNEGSKA (reference sequence). CDR3 sequence reads: CSASGGQGKINQPQHF. The CDR3 coding sequence is TGCAGTGCTAGTGGGGGACAGGGGAAGATCAATCAGCCCCAGCATTTT.

This clone was detected ten times or more. V and J are TRBV28 and TRBJ2-4, with 7 bases lining up with TRBD1. Trimming cost V 7 bases and J 1 base; bases outside gene matches: 13. In germline, CDR1 is MDHEN, CDR2 SYDVKM. The CDR3 is 17 residues long. The CDR3 spells CASTPETGPSAKNIQYF. CDR3 sequence (DNA): TGTGCCAGCACCCCTGAGACAGGGCCCTCGGCCAAAAACATTCAGTACTTC. Full variable domain (remainder filled in from reference TRBV28 and TRBJ2-4): DVKVTQSSRYLVKRTGEKVFLECVQDMDHENMFWYRQDPGLGLRLIYFSYDVKMKEKGDIPEGYSVSREKKERFSLILESASTNQTSMYLCASTPETGPSAKNIQYFGAGTRLSVL.

This clone was counted many times. The rearrangement links TRBV28 to TRBJ2-4; 10 bases are shared with TRBD1. Germline CDR1 and CDR2: MDHEN and SYDVKM. CDR3 length: 14 residues. V lost 5 bases and J lost 8; bases outside the gene matches: 6. The CDR3 sequence: CASSIRDRGDIQYF. Here the CDR3 DNA reads TGTGCCAGCAGTATCCGGGACAGGGGAGACATTCAGTACTTC. Full variable domain (outside the CDR3, taken from reference TRBV28 and TRBJ2-4): DVKVTQSSRYLVKRTGEKVFLECVQDMDHENMFWYRQDPGLGLRLIYFSYDVKMKEKGDIPEGYSVSREKKERFSLILESASTNQTSMYLCASSIRDRGDIQYFGAGTRLSVL.

This clone was counted many times. The chain has TRBV19 and TRBJ2-7; TRBD1 might be the D (6 bases). Trimming removed 7 bases from V and 3 bases from J, with 10 bases in between. CDR3 length equals 12 residues. Germline V gene sequence: CDR1 LNHDA, CDR2 SQIVND (reference sequence). CDR3 nucleotide sequence: TGTGCCAGTACCGGACAGAGCTACGAGCAGTACTTC. Translation: CASTGQSYEQYF. The full variable domain, its missing parts supplied by reference TRBV19 and TRBJ2-7, is DGGITQSPKYLFRKEGQNVTLSCEQNLNHDAMYWYRQDPGQGLRLIYYSQIVNDFQKGDIAEGYSVSREKKESFPLTVTSAQKNPTAFYLCASTGQSYEQYFGPGTRLTVT.

This clone was picked up a small number of times. The CDR3 sequence is CASSGWQGLRYTF. The CDR3 nucleotides read TGTGCCAGCAGCGGGTGGCAGGGGTTGCGCTACACCTTC. This sequence joins TRBV5-6 and TRBJ1-2; possibly TRBD1 for D (6 bases). The CDR3 runs to 13 residues. Germline V gives CDR1 SGHDT, CDR2 YYEEEE. The V end was cut by 4 bases, the J end by 9 bases, with 16 bases between.

Comments on this clone: This may be a read error: a much more frequent sequence differs by one nucleotide. In the same sample, other DNA sequences code for this CDR3. The J gene is TRBJ2-3, the V gene TRBV20-1; 8 bases line up with TRBD2. The CDR3 length is 17 residues. Germline V gene data show CDR1 as DFQATT and CDR2 as SNEGSKA (reference sequence). V was pared by 5 bases and J by 4 bases, with 17 bases of the junction left unmatched. The CDR3 reads CSAGLAGGPSTPDTQYF. The CDR3 DNA reads TGCAGTGCTGGTCTAGCGGGTGGGCCATCAACCCCAGATACGCAGTATTTT.

This clone appeared many times. V is TRBV15 and J is TRBJ1-2; D is unresolved. V was trimmed by 1 base and J by 1 base, leaving 19 bases between them. The germline CDR1 and CDR2 sequences are LNHNV and YYDKDF (reference sequence). CDR3 length: 18 amino acids. The CDR3 spells CATSRVGQNRPLNYGYTF. In nucleotides, the CDR3 is TGTGCCACCAGCAGAGTTGGCCAGAACCGACCACTTAACTATGGCTACACCTTC.

In its sample, this clone was seen many times. This sample also contains other DNA sequences that code for the same CDR3. V usage is TRBV7-9 and J usage is TRBJ1-3; D is ambiguous. In germline, CDR1 is SEHNR, CDR2 FQNEAQ (reference sequence). This CDR3 comprises 14 residues. The V and J ends lost 1 base and 4 bases respectively, with 8 bases between them. CDR3 loop: CASSLGQAGNTIYF. In DNA form, the CDR3 reads TGTGCCAGCAGCTTAGGCCAAGCGGGAAACACCATATATTTT.

This clone came up many times. This chain uses TRBV12-3 or TRBV12-4 with TRBJ1-2; D perhaps matches TRBD1 (5 bases). This CDR3 region has 13 residues. V dropped 6 bases and J dropped 3 bases, with 11 bases sitting between them. CDR3 region: CASSPRRDYGYTF. As DNA, the CDR3 is TGTGCCAGCAGCCCCCGCAGGGACTATGGCTACACCTTC.

This clone has at least ten counts. The genes are TRBV20-1 and TRBJ1-5; the D gene is possibly TRBD1 (5 bases). CDR3 length: 17 amino acids. Trimming removed 1 base from V and 0 bases from J, with 16 bases in between. Germline CDR1 reads DFQATT; CDR2 reads SNEGSKA (reference sequence). CDR3 DNA: TGCAGTGCTAGAGGCCCCCGGACAAAAAATAGCAATCAGCCCCAGCATTTT. This translates into CSARGPRTKNSNQPQHF.

This clone occurred many times. The chain recombines TRBV5-1 with TRBJ2-2, with D unresolved. The CDR3 sequence is 15 residues long. The germline V and J ends were trimmed by 0 bases and 2 bases, with 8 bases remaining between them. Germline V gene sequence: CDR1 SGHRS, CDR2 YFSETQ. The CDR3 region has the DNA TGCGCCAGCAGCTTGGACGGCCCCAACACCGGGGAGCTGTTTTTT. It yields the protein CASSLDGPNTGELFF. Together with reference TRBV5-1 and TRBJ2-2, the CDR3 gives the full variable domain: KAGVTQTPRYLIKTRGQQVTLSCSPISGHRSVSWYQQTPGQGLQFLFEYFSETQRNKGNFPGRFSGRQFSNSRSEMNVSTLELGDSALYLCASSLDGPNTGELFFGEGSRLTVL.

The table lists this clone with many counts. The chain links TRBV10-1 to TRBJ2-1, with TRBD1 identical over 10 bases. V shed 9 bases, J shed 4 bases, and the junction held 9 bases outside the gene matches. The germline V gene has CDR1 WNHNN and CDR2 SYGVQD (reference sequence). The CDR3 has 15 residues. CDR3 coding DNA: TGCGCCAGACGCAGAGCGGGACAGGGGTACAATGAGCAGTTCTTC. Encoded protein: CARRRAGQGYNEQFF.

Here the CDR3 DNA reads TGTGCCTGTAAGGAGAGTGGCTGTGGCTACACCTTC. Protein product: CACKESGCGYTF. The rearrangement uses TRBV30 and TRBJ1-2; D is uncertain. Trimming removed 6 bases at V and 7 bases at J, with 15 bases between. CDR3 size: 12 residues. Germline V CDR1 and CDR2: GTSNPN, SVGIG (reference sequence).